This T cell receptor beta chain is from a study of blood T cell repertoires in COVID-19 (TCRdb year 2020). In the study overall: Samples covering the acute and convalescent phases of COVID-19 were provided by collaborators in the United States, Italy and Spain. The material from the prospective study consisted of cDNA or gDNA derived from T cells, B-cell-depleted T cells, or PBMCs. Deeply sampled blood TCRbeta repertoires from subjects exposed to, actively infected with, or recovered from COVID-19 were included in the dataset. The repertoires were released in a freely available public database meant as a resource for research on the immune response to SARS-CoV-2. The samples were drawn from the first 160 participants of the ongoing ImmuneRACE study and from 1,254 subjects provided by 6 global collaborators. Nearly every sample came with metadata listing a de-identified subject ID, COVID-19 status, age in years and sex. Where available, HLA class I and class II types were obtained from metadata supplied by the sample provider rather than from assay-based typing. Findings and caveats that apply to the study as a whole: Clinical and demographic metadata were provided uncurated, with the amount varying by source and participant.

The collaborating institutions used their own protocols to collect whole blood in K2EDTA tubes. For TCRbeta analysis, collaborators shipped samples as frozen whole blood, isolated PBMCs, or DNA extracted from either of those sample types. Notes on this clone: It lacks a known antigen. No much larger clone is present one base from it, and per-base qualities are unavailable.

The germline V gene supplies CDR1 LGHNA and CDR2 YNFKEQ. The V end gives up 1 base and the J end 3 bases, leaving 11 bases in the junction not matched to a gene. There are 18 amino acids in the CDR3, from cysteine to phenylalanine inclusive. The kept DNA is CDR3 alone, 54 bases in frame from the first base. The immunoSEQ Assay, a bias-controlled multiplex PCR, was used to amplify TCRbeta CDR3 regions from genomic DNA. In the source study's methods: Within the assay, amplification of reference gene primers was used to estimate how many nucleated cells each sample contained. To quantify the absolute abundance of each unique TCRbeta CDR3 rearrangement, sequence reads were collapsed and filtered. For each sample, productive Simpson clonality was calculated as the square root of Simpson's diversity index across productive rearrangements. The table was pulled from immuneACCESS by TCRdb, which kept in-frame rearrangements only. Such tables lose some clones; where checked, under half of the loss comes from unresolved V genes, and the rest has no known cause. V, J and clone size were drawn from that table, and D and trimming were deduced from the DNA. The sample contains 63,000 or so clones, 80% to 90% of them found a single time. The ten largest clones represent 9.2% of the sample.

Recombination connected TRBV4-2 to TRBJ2-7; 11 nucleotides in the junction match TRBD2. Input material: peripheral blood. The clonotype was recovered from a human donor in a cohort sampled during active COVID-19. The CDR3 region has the sequence CASSQAATSGEWVYEQYF. The sequenced DNA is TGTGCCAGCAGCCAAGCGGCGACTAGCGGGGAGTGGGTCTACGAGCAGTACTTC.